Listed here are 29 T cell receptor beta chains from one sample, sequenced in a study of T cell responses to AZD1222 COVID-19 vaccine. Sequencing was performed with immunoSEQ multiplex PCR; in TCRdb, only in-frame clones are kept and a portion is missing. The data show some 200,000 clones, roughly 91% seen once. Sequenced material: peripheral blood, taken on day 0 of MenACWY control vaccination. The source is an adult in good health.

The V and J genes are TRBV7-2 and TRBJ1-6; D is unclear. Per the germline V gene, CDR1 is SGHTA and CDR2 is FQGNSA. This CDR3 region has 12 residues. V lost 3 bases and J lost 6, with 3 bases in between. CDR3 sequence: CASSFSNSPLHF. CDR3 nucleotide sequence: TGTGCCAGCAGCTTTAGTAATTCACCCCTCCACTTT.

The chain recombines TRBV5-1 with TRBJ1-6; 7 bases agree with TRBD1. Germline assignment: CDR1 SGHRS and CDR2 YFSETQ. CDR3 length: 13 residues. V dropped 4 bases and J dropped 7; count of bases not matched to a gene: 2. CDR3 nucleotides: TGCGCCAGCAGCCAGGGACAGAATTCACCCCTCCACTTT. Its protein is CASSQGQNSPLHF.

The rearrangement joins TRBV18 to TRBJ1-2; D might be TRBD1 (5 bases). Germline V CDR1 and CDR2: KGHSH, LQKENI. The V gene lost 3 bases and the J gene lost 2 bases, with 10 bases spanning the gap. The CDR3 spans 14 residues. The CDR3 protein is CASSPSGANYGYTF. In DNA form, the CDR3 reads TGTGCCAGCTCACCTTCCGGGGCCAACTATGGCTACACCTTC.

The V call is TRBV5-1, the J call TRBJ1-4; 8 bases are a match to TRBD1. With V trimmed by 2 bases and J by 7 bases, 13 bases remained unmatched. There are 17 residues in the CDR3. From germline, CDR1 is SGHRS and CDR2 YFSETQ. CDR3 sequence (DNA): TGCGCCAGCAGCTTTGGACAGGGACGTGGGCTAGGTGAAAAACTGTTTTTT. Residues: CASSFGQGRGLGEKLFF.

In this sample, this clone turned up once. The chain employs TRBV20-1 and TRBJ1-1; D is perhaps TRBD1 (5 bases). CDR3 length: 10 amino acids. Trimming took 2 bases from V and 10 from J, leaving 8 bases between them. Germline CDR1 reads DFQATT; CDR2 reads SNEGSKA (reference sequence). CDR3: CSARTRGAFF. CDR3 nucleotides: TGCAGTGCTAGAACAAGGGGAGCTTTCTTT.

For the CDR3, the DNA is TGTGCCAGCAGGAGCTCCGGGACACCTATGGGCTACACCTTC. Translating gives CASRSSGTPMGYTF. The chain carries TRBV2 and TRBJ1-2; D is possibly TRBD1 (6 bases). In germline, CDR1 is SNHLY, CDR2 FYNNEI. The length of the CDR3 is 14 residues. The germline V and J ends were trimmed by 6 bases and 8 bases, with 19 bases remaining between them. Variable domain in full (rest from reference TRBV2 and TRBJ1-2): EPEVTQTPSHQVTQMGQEVILRCVPISNHLYFYWYRQILGQKVEFLVSFYNNEISEKSEIFDDQFSVERPDGSNFTLKIRSTKLEDSAMYFCASRSSGTPMGYTFGSGTRLTVV.

This chain uses TRBV4-1 with TRBJ1-1; D is unresolved. This CDR3 has 16 amino acids. The ends were cut back, 1 base at V and 0 bases at J, with 12 bases in the middle. Germline lookup yields CDR1 MGHRA and CDR2 YSYEKL. This chain's CDR3 is CASSQGYGGVNTEAFF. DNA for the CDR3: TGCGCCAGCAGCCAAGGGTACGGTGGGGTGAACACTGAAGCTTTCTTT.

With regard to this clone: Other nucleotide sequences from this sample produce the same CDR3. This rearrangement joins TRBV12-3 or TRBV12-4 to TRBJ1-1; D remains ambiguous. The CDR3 is made up of 11 amino acids. Trimming pared 6 bases from V and 1 base from J, leaving 3 bases between. DNA for the CDR3: TGTGCCAGCAGGCAGAACACTGAAGCTTTCTTT. This gives the protein CASRQNTEAFF.

The chain carries TRBV7-9 and TRBJ2-7, with unresolved D. V was shortened by 6 bases and J by 7 bases, with 22 bases between the two germline ends. CDR1 and CDR2 from the germline V gene are SEHNR and FQNEAQ (reference sequence). This CDR3 has 15 amino acids. The CDR3 DNA sequence: TGTGCCAGCAGTTCCGTAGAGGCTGGGATGGGGGAGCAGTACTTC. This codes for CASSSVEAGMGEQYF.

This clone showed up just once. In DNA form, the CDR3 reads TGTGCCAGCAGTGCCCTCATGAACACTGAAGCTTTCTTT. This translates into CASSALMNTEAFF. The chain joins TRBV27 to TRBJ1-1; D not certain. The CDR3 sequence is 13 residues long. Germline V lookup: CDR1 MNHEY, CDR2 SMNVEV (reference sequence). Between the trimmed V and J ends, which lost 5 bases and 0 bases, there was a span of 7 bases.

The chain is built from TRBV10-2 and TRBJ2-1; 9 nucleotides match TRBD1. Germline values: CDR1 WSHSY, CDR2 SAAADI. The CDR3 totals 13 residues. The trim removed 7 bases at V and 4 bases at J, leaving 2 bases unmatched. The CDR3 DNA sequence: TGCGCCAGCACCGGGACAGGGTACAATGAGCAGTTCTTC. Amino acid sequence: CASTGTGYNEQFF.

The chain has TRBV28 and TRBJ1-5; the match to TRBD1 covers 8 bases. In germline, CDR1 is MDHEN, CDR2 SYDVKM. V shed 5 bases and J 5 bases; nucleotides not matched to a gene: 2. The CDR3 length is 13 residues. The CDR3 loop reads CASSTGGHQPQHF. The CDR3 DNA sequence: TGTGCCAGCAGTACAGGGGGGCATCAGCCCCAGCATTTT.

The chain joins TRBV14 to TRBJ1-3; D is perhaps TRBD1 (6 bases). The V and J ends lost 4 bases and 0 bases respectively, with 13 bases between them. This CDR3 spans 16 amino acids. Germline V lookup: CDR1 SGHDN, CDR2 FVKESK. The CDR3: CASSLRDTHSGNTIYF. As DNA, the CDR3 is TGTGCCAGCAGCCTTCGGGACACACACTCTGGAAACACCATATATTTT. The complete variable domain, with remaining parts taken from reference TRBV14 and TRBJ1-3, reads EAGVTQFPSHSVIEKGQTVTLRCDPISGHDNLYWYRRVMGKEIKFLLHFVKESKQDESGMPNNRFLAERTGGTYSTLKVQPAELEDSGVYFCASSLRDTHSGNTIYFGEGSWLTVV.

The chain couples TRBV5-1 to TRBJ1-1, with 7 bases identical to TRBD1. The trim removed 3 bases at V and 4 bases at J, leaving 3 bases unmatched. This CDR3 is 13 amino acids long. Germline CDR1 and CDR2: SGHRS and YFSETQ. The CDR3 region has the DNA TGCGCCAGCAGCTCGGGGACAGCCACTGAAGCTTTCTTT. This gives the protein CASSSGTATEAFF.

The chain carries TRBV5-1 and TRBJ1-4; D is uncertain. Germline CDR1 SGHRS, CDR2 YFSETQ. The V end lost 0 bases, the J end lost 2 bases, and 11 bases lay between the germline ends. The CDR3 is 16 amino acids. DNA for the CDR3: TGCGCCAGCAGCTTGGACCCAGATGGGACTAATGAAAAACTGTTTTTT. It yields the protein CASSLDPDGTNEKLFF.

This clone was picked up one time. The chain carries TRBV2 and TRBJ2-6, with no clear D. The CDR3 contains 15 residues. Germline V gene sequence: CDR1 SNHLY, CDR2 FYNNEI. With 5 bases removed from V and 0 bases from J, the gap between germline ends came to 8 bases. As DNA, the CDR3 is TGTGCCAGCAGTCCGTTGGGCTCTGGGGCCAACGTCCTGACTTTC. Protein product: CASSPLGSGANVLTF.

The chain employs TRBV19 and TRBJ2-2, with a tentative D call TRBD2 (5 bases). This CDR3 comprises 12 residues. The V end was cut by 5 bases, the J end by 13 bases, with 14 bases between. Germline V gives CDR1 LNHDA, CDR2 SQIVND (reference sequence). The CDR3 DNA sequence: TGTGCCAGTAGTCCCCCCTTCGGAGGGCTGTTTTTT. Protein sequence: CASSPPFGGLFF.

This clone was observed a single time. The J gene is TRBJ1-2, the V gene TRBV19, with 9 bases that match TRBD1. With V trimmed by 5 bases and J by 3 bases, 4 bases remained unmatched. The CDR3 contains 14 residues. CDR1 and CDR2 from the germline V gene are LNHDA and SQIVND (reference sequence). In DNA, the CDR3 is TGTGCCAGTAGTCTTTGGGACAGGGACTATGGCTACACCTTC. This encodes CASSLWDRDYGYTF.

This clone was seen once. The chain uses TRBV28 and TRBJ2-5; D might be TRBD1 or TRBD2, each matching 5 bases. Trimming pared 10 bases from V and 1 base from J, leaving 19 bases between. There are 15 residues in the CDR3. The germline V gene encodes CDR1 MDHEN and CDR2 SYDVKM. CDR3 DNA sequence: TGTGCCATCTCGACCCCCCGGGGCTTCCAAGAGACCCAGTACTTC. This encodes CAISTPRGFQETQYF.

The J gene is TRBJ1-2, the V gene TRBV24-1; weak D call: TRBD1 (6 bases). Per the germline V gene, CDR1 is KGHDR and CDR2 is SFDVKD. The V end was cut by 10 bases, the J end by 6 bases, with 17 bases between. The CDR3 consists of 13 residues. In DNA form, the CDR3 reads TGTGCCACAACCTCGGGGGGGCAAAATGGCTACACCTTC. This codes for CATTSGGQNGYTF.

The chain recombines TRBV4-2 with TRBJ2-7, with D possibly being TRBD1 (6 bases). This CDR3 is built from 12 residues. Germline values: CDR1 LGHNA, CDR2 YNFKEQ. V shed 4 bases and J shed 5 bases, with 9 bases lying between them. The CDR3 reads CASSPTGNEQYF. DNA for the CDR3: TGTGCCAGCAGCCCTACAGGGAACGAGCAGTACTTC.

This chain links TRBV7-9 with TRBJ1-6; 7 positions agree with TRBD1. The ends lost 5 bases at V and 6 bases at J; junction bases unmatched: 7. The CDR3 contains 15 residues. CDR1 is SEHNR, CDR2 FQNEAQ, per germline (reference sequence). The CDR3 DNA reads TGTGCCAGCAGCGCTAGGACAGGTGGTAATTCACCCCTCCACTTT. Translated: CASSARTGGNSPLHF.

The chain couples TRBV6-1 to TRBJ1-2; D is possibly TRBD1 (6 bases). Germline CDR1 MNHNS, CDR2 SASEGT. The CDR3 is 14 residues long. Trimming removed 3 bases at V and 8 bases at J, with 16 bases between. CDR3 amino acids: CASSERRGAEGYTF. DNA for the CDR3: TGTGCCAGCAGTGAGAGGCGGGGGGCAGAAGGCTACACCTTC.

Only one count was recorded for this clone. As DNA, the CDR3 is TGTGCCAGCAGCGAAGGCAGGGCCTACAATGAGCAGTTCTTC. It specifies CASSEGRAYNEQFF. The V gene is TRBV9, the J gene TRBJ2-1; tentatively, D is TRBD1 (5 bases). There are 14 residues in the CDR3. V lost 3 bases, J lost 2 bases, and 9 bases lay in between. The germline V gene encodes CDR1 SGDLS and CDR2 YYNGEE.

The chain couples TRBV7-2 to TRBJ2-6, with D uncertain. Germline V lookup: CDR1 SGHTA, CDR2 FQGNSA. The CDR3 is 16 amino acids. Trimming left V 8 bases short and J 0 bases short, with 14 bases between. The chain's CDR3 is CASGSPTGSGANVLTF. The CDR3 DNA follows: TGTGCCAGCGGGTCCCCCACCGGCTCTGGGGCCAACGTCCTGACTTTC.

The CDR3 here is CASSSDSRANTEAFF. In nucleotides, the CDR3 is TGTGCCAGCAGCTCAGACAGTAGGGCGAACACTGAAGCTTTCTTT. V is TRBV27 and J is TRBJ1-1; TRBD1 is a possible D gene (5 bases). Germline assignment: CDR1 MNHEY and CDR2 SMNVEV (reference sequence). The CDR3 is 15 residues long. Trimming pared 6 bases from V and 1 base from J, leaving 15 bases between.

The CDR3 DNA sequence: TGTGCCAGCAGCTTAGCGGGCCACGAGCAGTACTTC. The encoded protein is CASSLAGHEQYF. The chain has TRBV7-9 and TRBJ2-7; D is uncertain. Trimming took 0 bases from V and 5 from J, leaving 5 bases between them. Germline V lookup: CDR1 SEHNR, CDR2 FQNEAQ (reference sequence). The length of the CDR3 is 12 residues.

On this clone itself: Other nucleotide sequences from this sample produce the same CDR3. The chain links TRBV7-6 to TRBJ2-7; 8 bases agree with TRBD1. Per the germline V gene, CDR1 is SGHVS and CDR2 is FNYEAQ. Trimming at V came to 1 base and at J to 4 bases, leaving 0 bases not matched to a gene. The CDR3 is 13 amino acids. CDR3 sequence (DNA): TGTGCCAGCAGCTTAGGGACAGGGTACGAGCAGTACTTC. It is translated as CASSLGTGYEQYF.

The rearrangement joins TRBV7-9 to TRBJ2-7; TRBD1 matches 7 bases. Trimming at V came to 5 bases and at J to 2 bases, leaving 6 bases not matched to a gene. The CDR3 totals 14 residues. Germline V gives CDR1 SEHNR, CDR2 FQNEAQ (reference sequence). The CDR3 loop reads CASSRGQAPYEQYF. CDR3 DNA sequence: TGTGCCAGCAGCCGAGGACAGGCCCCCTACGAGCAGTACTTC.